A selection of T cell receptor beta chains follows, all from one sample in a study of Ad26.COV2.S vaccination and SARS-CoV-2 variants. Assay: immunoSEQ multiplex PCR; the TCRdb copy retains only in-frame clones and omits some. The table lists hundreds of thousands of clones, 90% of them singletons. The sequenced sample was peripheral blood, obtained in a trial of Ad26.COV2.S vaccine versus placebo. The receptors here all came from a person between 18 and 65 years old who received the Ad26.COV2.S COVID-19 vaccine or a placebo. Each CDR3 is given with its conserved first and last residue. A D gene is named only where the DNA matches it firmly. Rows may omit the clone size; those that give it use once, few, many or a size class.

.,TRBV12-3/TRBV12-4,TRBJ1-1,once,TGTGCCAGCAGTTTAGGGGGCCAAGCTTTCTTT,CASSLGGQAFF
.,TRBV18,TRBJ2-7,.,TGTGCCAGCTCGCGGGACACCAGCCCCACCTACGAGCAGTACTTC,CASSRDTSPTYEQYF
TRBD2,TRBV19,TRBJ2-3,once,TGTGCCAGTAGTAGCCTAGCGGGCGCAGATACGCAGTATTTT,CASSSLAGADTQYF
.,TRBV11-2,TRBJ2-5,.,TGTGCCAGCAGCGTCAGGGTATTCGGAGAGACCCAGTACTTC,CASSVRVFGETQYF
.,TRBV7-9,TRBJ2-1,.,TGTGCCAGCAGTCGGCGGGTCTACGGTGAGCAGTTCTTC,CASSRRVYGEQFF
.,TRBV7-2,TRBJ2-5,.,TGTGCCAGCAGCATGAACGGCCAAGAGACCCAGTACTTC,CASSMNGQETQYF
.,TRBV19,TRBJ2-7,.,TGTGCCAGTGGGATCACAGGAAACTTCTACGAGCAGTACTTC,CASGITGNFYEQYF
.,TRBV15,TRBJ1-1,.,TGTGCCACCAGCGCACTATGGGGTGAAGCTTTCTTT,CATSALWGEAFF
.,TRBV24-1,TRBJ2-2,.,TGTGCCACCAGTGATATTAGACAGATCACCGGGGAGCTGTTTTTT,CATSDIRQITGELFF
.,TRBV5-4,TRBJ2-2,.,TGTGCCAGCAGCTTGACACAGTTCGCGAACACCGGGGAGCTGTTTTTT,CASSLTQFANTGELFF
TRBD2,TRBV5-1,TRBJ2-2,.,TGCGCCAGCAGCAATGTAGCGGGATGGACCGGGGAGCTGTTTTTT,CASSNVAGWTGELFF
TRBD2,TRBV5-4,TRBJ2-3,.,TGTGCCAGCAGCTTGGGACTAGCGGGAGCAGATACGCAGTATTTT,CASSLGLAGADTQYF
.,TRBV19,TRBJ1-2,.,TGTGCCAGTAGTATAAATACGTTAGGGTACTATGGCTACACCTTC,CASSINTLGYYGYTF
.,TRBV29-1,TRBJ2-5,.,TGCAGCATGCAGGACGGAGCCTACCAAGAGACCCAGTACTTC,CSMQDGAYQETQYF
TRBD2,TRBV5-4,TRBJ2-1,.,TGTGCCAGCAGCCCGGGCGGATCAGCGGGAGGCCATGAGCAGTTCTTC,CASSPGGSAGGHEQFF
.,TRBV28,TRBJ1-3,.,TGTGCCAGCAGCCCCCCCGACGGACTGGGAAACACCATATATTTT,CASSPPDGLGNTIYF
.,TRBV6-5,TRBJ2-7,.,TGTGCCAGCAGTTACGTAGGGAGGAACGAGCAGTACTTC,CASSYVGRNEQYF
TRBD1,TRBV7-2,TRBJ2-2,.,TGTGCCAGCAGCCCTAGGGACAGGAGAGCCACCGGGGAGCTGTTTTTT,CASSPRDRRATGELFF
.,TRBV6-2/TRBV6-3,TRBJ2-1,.,TGTGCCAGCAGTCCAGGGGACCTGAGCTCCTACAATGAGCAGTTCTTC,CASSPGDLSSYNEQFF
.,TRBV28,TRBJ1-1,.,TGTGCCAGCAGTTTTTTAGGAGTAGAAGCTTTCTTT,CASSFLGVEAFF
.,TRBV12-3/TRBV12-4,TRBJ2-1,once,TGTGCCAGCAGTTTGGGGGGGCGCGGGTTTCATTTCTTC,CASSLGGRGFHFF
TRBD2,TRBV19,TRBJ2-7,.,TGTGCCAGTAGTATCGACCCGGGGGGGGACGAGCAGTACTTC,CASSIDPGGDEQYF
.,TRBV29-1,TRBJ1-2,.,TGCAGCGTTGAACCCCACAGGGATAACTATGGCTACACCTTC,CSVEPHRDNYGYTF
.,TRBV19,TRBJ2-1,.,TGTGCCAGTAAGCAGGACCCCTTCTACAATGAGCAGTTCTTC,CASKQDPFYNEQFF
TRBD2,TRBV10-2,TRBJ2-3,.,TGCGCCAGCGGTCAGCGGGAGACCACAGATACGCAGTATTTT,CASGQRETTDTQYF
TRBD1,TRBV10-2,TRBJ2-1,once,TGCGCCAGCAGTTATACCGGGACAGGGTCCAATGAGCAGTTCTTC,CASSYTGTGSNEQFF
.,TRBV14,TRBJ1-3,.,TGTGCCAGCAGCCAAGAAGGGACAGGAAACACCATATATTTT,CASSQEGTGNTIYF
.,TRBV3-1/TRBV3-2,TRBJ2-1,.,TGTGCCAGCAGCCAAGATCTAGTTTCCAATGAGCAGTTCTTC,CASSQDLVSNEQFF
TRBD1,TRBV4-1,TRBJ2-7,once,TGCGCCAGCAGCCAAACCCCGGGACAGGGCTCCTACGAGCAGTACTTC,CASSQTPGQGSYEQYF
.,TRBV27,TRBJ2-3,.,TGTGCCAGCAGTTTATCCAACACTCGTTCGTATACGCAGTATTTT,CASSLSNTRSYTQYF
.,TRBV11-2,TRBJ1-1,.,TGTGCCAGCAGCGGCAGGGATTACACTGAAGCTTTCTTT,CASSGRDYTEAFF
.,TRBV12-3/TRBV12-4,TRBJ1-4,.,TGTGCCAGCAGTCGACGGGTTACCGAAAAACTGTTTTTT,CASSRRVTEKLFF
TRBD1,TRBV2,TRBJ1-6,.,TGTGCCAGCAGTAGGGACAGAGATTCACCCCTCCACTTT,CASSRDRDSPLHF
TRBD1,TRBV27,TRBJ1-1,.,TGTGCCAGCAGTGGACAGGGTAGGACTGAAGCTTTCTTT,CASSGQGRTEAFF
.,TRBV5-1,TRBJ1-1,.,TGCGCCAGCAGCTTAGAGGGTTGGGAGGAAGCTTTCTTT,CASSLEGWEEAFF
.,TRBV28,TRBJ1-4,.,TGTGCCAGCAGTTTACACCAAGGGGGGTCTAATGAAAAACTGTTTTTT,CASSLHQGGSNEKLFF
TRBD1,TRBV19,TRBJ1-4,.,TGTGCCAGTAGTACGACAGGGGGCACTAATGAAAAACTGTTTTTT,CASSTTGGTNEKLFF
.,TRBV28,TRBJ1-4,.,TGTGCCAGCATCGATCGGGGGGGTGAGGAAAAACTGTTTTTT,CASIDRGGEEKLFF
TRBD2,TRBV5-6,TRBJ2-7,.,TGTGCCAGCAGCTCTTGGACTAGCGGGAGCGGCGAGCAGTACTTC,CASSSWTSGSGEQYF
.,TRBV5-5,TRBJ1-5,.,TGTGCCAGCAGCCCAGGAGGGCAGCCGCCCCAGCATTTT,CASSPGGQPPQHF
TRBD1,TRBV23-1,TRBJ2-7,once,TGCGCCAGCAGTCAATCTGGACAGGGAGGCTACGAGCAGTACTTC,CASSQSGQGGYEQYF
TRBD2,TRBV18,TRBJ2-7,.,TGTGCCAGCTCACCAACTCTAGCGGGAGCCACCCGAGCGGGAGAGCAGTACTTC,CASSPTLAGATRAGEQYF
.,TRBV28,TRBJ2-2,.,TGTGCCAGCAGCTTAGATCTCACCGGGGAGCTGTTTTTT,CASSLDLTGELFF
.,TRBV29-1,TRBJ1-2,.,TGCAGTGAAGGGACGGCGCTATATGGCTACACCTTC,CSEGTALYGYTF
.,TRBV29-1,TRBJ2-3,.,TGCAGCGTGGGGTTCGGGACGGGTACGCAGTATTTT,CSVGFGTGTQYF
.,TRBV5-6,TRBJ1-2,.,TGTGCCAGCAGCTTGGGTGGTTGGGGGTCCTATGGCTACACCTTC,CASSLGGWGSYGYTF
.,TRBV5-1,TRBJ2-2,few,TGCGCCAGCAGCCCCGCCTATGCCGGGGAGCTGTTTTTT,CASSPAYAGELFF
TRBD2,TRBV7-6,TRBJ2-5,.,TGTGCCAGCAGCTGGCGGGTTGCGGGAGGGCCGGGGGAGACCCAGTACTTC,CASSWRVAGGPGETQYF
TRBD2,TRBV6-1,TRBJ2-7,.,TGTGCCAGCAGTGGAGCGGGAGGGCTCAAGGGCTACGAGCAGTACTTC,CASSGAGGLKGYEQYF
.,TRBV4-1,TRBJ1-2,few,TGCGCCAGCAGGTCGGCAGGGAACTATGGCTACACCTTC,CASRSAGNYGYTF
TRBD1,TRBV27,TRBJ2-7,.,TGTGCCAGCAGTCCAGGGACAGCAGTAGGGCAGTACTTC,CASSPGTAVGQYF
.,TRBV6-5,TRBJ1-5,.,TGTGCCAGCAGTTACTCCCAGAATCAGCCCCAGCATTTT,CASSYSQNQPQHF
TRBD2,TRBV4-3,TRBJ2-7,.,TGCGCCAGCAGCCAATTTAGCGGGACGGGGTCCTACGAGCAGTACTTC,CASSQFSGTGSYEQYF